This T cell receptor (beta chain) was sequenced during a study of blood T cells in healthy people across ages. Study results and caveats: Relative to aged donors, long-lived donors carried more naive CD4+ cells and displayed higher diversity.

Using a J-beta primer mix together with a sample-barcoded 5' primer, a second PCR was run for roughly 6 to 11 cycles. TCRdb used MiXCR to reprocess the 5' RACE reads, holding one entry per CDR3 protein. The top ten hold under 9.5% of the sample, which has 750,000 or so distinct CDR3 sequences, about 25% seen once. Note on this clonotype: Its antigen remains unknown.

V was clipped by 3 bases and J by 2 bases, with 9 bases between them. The CDR3 is made up of 14 amino acids. CDR1 and CDR2 from the germline V gene are SGHTA and FQGNSA. These records were also assigned to another study, of T cells of mothers and their children. According to that study: The M1S primer of the second PCR added sample barcodes and 2-4 random nucleotides.

This receptor was obtained from a boy under 18 in good health. The sequencing sample was made of blood. V and J are TRBV7-2 and TRBJ2-3; D call uncertain. In DNA form, the CDR3 reads TGTGCCAGCAGCTTCCCTCAACACACAGATACGCAGTATTTT. It is translated as CASSFPQHTDTQYF. Together with reference TRBV7-2 and TRBJ2-3, the CDR3 gives the full variable domain: GAGVSQSPSNKVTEKGKDVELRCDPISGHTALYWYRQSLGQGLEFLIYFQGNSAPDKSGLPSDRFSAERTGGSVSTLTIQRTQQEDSAVYLCASSFPQHTDTQYFGPGTRLTVL.